This T cell receptor beta chain was documented in a study of T cell responses to AZD1222 COVID-19 vaccine. About the research overall: Pooled together were second doses at about 4 or about 12 weeks. General study findings and limits: Clonal diversity was possibly underestimated, and the donors were mostly white British, with more females.

Here immunoSEQ multiplex PCR was the method, and the copy in TCRdb shows in-frame clones only, minus some. The profile shows 110,000 or so clones, 70% to 90% of them singletons. Trimming took 7 bases from V and 2 from J, leaving 14 bases between them. The CDR3 runs 14 residues. CDR1 LNHDA and CDR2 SQIVND come from the germline V gene (reference sequence). Points on this clone: What it binds is unknown.

The sample in question was peripheral blood, obtained on day 0 of AZD1222 vaccination. The chain joins TRBV19 to TRBJ1-1; tentatively, D is TRBD1 (6 bases). The origin of this receptor is an adult in good health. The CDR3 protein is CASTLGASNTEAFF. In DNA, the CDR3 is TGTGCCAGTACCCTGGGGGCCTCCAACACTGAAGCTTTCTTT.